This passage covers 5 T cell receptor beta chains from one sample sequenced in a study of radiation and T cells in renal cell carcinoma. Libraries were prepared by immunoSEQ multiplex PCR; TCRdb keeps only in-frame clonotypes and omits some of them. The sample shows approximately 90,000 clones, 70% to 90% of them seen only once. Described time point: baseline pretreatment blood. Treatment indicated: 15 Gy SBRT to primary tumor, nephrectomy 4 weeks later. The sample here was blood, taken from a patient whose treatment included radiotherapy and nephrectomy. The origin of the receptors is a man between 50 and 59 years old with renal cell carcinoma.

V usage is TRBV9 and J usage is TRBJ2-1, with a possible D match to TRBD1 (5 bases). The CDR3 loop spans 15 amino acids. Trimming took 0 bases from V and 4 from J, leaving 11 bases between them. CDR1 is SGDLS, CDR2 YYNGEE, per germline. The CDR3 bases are TGTGCCAGCAGCGTAGAAACAGGTCAATACAATGAGCAGTTCTTC. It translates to CASSVETGQYNEQFF. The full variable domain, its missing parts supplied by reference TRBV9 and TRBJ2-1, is DSGVTQTPKHLITATGQRVTLRCSPRSGDLSVYWYQQSLDQGLQFLIQYYNGEERAKGNILERFSAQQFPDLHSELNLSSLELGDSALYFCASSVETGQYNEQFFGPGTRLTVL.

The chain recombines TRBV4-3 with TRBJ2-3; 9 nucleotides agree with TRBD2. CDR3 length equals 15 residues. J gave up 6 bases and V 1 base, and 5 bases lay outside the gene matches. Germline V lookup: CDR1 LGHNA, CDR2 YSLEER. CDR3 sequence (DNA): TGCGCCAGCAGCCAAGGGCGGGGGGGCCACGATACGCAGTATTTT. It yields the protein CASSQGRGGHDTQYF.

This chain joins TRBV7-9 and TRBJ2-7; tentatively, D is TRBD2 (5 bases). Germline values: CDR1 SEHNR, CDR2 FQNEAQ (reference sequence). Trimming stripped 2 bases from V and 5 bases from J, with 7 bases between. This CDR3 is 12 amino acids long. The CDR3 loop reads CASSLSGDEQYF. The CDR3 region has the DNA TGTGCCAGCAGCTTATCCGGGGACGAGCAGTACTTC.

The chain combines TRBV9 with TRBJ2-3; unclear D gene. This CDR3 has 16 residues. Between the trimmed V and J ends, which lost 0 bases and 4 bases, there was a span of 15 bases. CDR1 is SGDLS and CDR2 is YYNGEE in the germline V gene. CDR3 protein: CASSVGIGLVADTQYF. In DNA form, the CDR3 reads TGTGCCAGCAGCGTAGGTATAGGGCTGGTTGCAGATACGCAGTATTTT.

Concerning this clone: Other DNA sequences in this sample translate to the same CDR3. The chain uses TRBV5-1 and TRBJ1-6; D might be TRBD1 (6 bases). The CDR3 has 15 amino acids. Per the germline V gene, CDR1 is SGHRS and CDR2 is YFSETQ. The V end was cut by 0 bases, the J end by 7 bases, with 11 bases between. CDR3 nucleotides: TGCGCCAGCAGCTTGGCCGGACAGCCCAATTCACCCCTCCACTTT. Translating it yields CASSLAGQPNSPLHF. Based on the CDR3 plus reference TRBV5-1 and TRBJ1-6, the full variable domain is KAGVTQTPRYLIKTRGQQVTLSCSPISGHRSVSWYQQTPGQGLQFLFEYFSETQRNKGNFPGRFSGRQFSNSRSEMNVSTLELGDSALYLCASSLAGQPNSPLHFGNGTRLTVT.